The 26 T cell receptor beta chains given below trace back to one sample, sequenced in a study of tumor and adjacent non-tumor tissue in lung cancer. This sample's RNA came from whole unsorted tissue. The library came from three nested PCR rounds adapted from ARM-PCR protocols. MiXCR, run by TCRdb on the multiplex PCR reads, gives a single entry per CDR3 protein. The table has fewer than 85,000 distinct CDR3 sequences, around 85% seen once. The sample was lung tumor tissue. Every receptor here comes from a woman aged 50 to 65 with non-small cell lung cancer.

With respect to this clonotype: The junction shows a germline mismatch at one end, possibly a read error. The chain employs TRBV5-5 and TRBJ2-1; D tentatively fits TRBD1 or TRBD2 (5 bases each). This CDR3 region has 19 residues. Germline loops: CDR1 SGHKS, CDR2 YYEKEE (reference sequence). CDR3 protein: CASTLVPGPAGLTYNEQFF. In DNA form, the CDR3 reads TGTGCCAGCACCTTGGTCCCGGGACCAGCTGGACTCACCTACAATGAGCAGTTCTTC.

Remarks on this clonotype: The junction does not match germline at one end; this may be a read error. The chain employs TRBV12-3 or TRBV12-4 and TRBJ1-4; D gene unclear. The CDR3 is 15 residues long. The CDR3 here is CTSDILAPTNEKLFF. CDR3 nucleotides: TGTACAAGTGACATTCTCGCTCCAACTAATGAAAAACTGTTCTTT.

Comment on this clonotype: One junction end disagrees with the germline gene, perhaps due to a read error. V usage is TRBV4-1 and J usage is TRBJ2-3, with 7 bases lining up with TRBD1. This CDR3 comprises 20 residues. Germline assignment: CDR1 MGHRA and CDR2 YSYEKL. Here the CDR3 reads CANSQDPRIPGQASTDTEYF. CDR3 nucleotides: TGCGCCAACAGCCAAGATCCCCGTATACCCGGACAGGCTAGCACAGATACGGAGTATTTT.

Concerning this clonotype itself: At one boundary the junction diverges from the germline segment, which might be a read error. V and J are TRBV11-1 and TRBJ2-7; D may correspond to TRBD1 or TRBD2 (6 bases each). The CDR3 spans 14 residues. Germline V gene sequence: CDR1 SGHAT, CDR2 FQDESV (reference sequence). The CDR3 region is CASSPRIIRGEQYF. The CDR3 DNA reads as TGTGCCAGCAGCCCTAGGATCATAAGGGGGGAGCAGTACTTT. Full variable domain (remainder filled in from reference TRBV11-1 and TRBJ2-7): EAEVAQSPRYKITEKSQAVAFWCDPISGHATLYWYRQILGQGPELLVQFQDESVVDDSQLPKDRFSAERLKGVDSTLKIQPAELGDSAMYLCASSPRIIRGEQYFGPGTRLTVT.

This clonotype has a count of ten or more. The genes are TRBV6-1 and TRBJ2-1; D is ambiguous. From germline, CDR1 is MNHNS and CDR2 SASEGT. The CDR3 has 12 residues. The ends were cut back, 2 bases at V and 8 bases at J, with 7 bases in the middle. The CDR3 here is CASSENGYEQFF. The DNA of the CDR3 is TGTGCCAGCAGTGAAAATGGGTATGAGCAGTTCTTC.

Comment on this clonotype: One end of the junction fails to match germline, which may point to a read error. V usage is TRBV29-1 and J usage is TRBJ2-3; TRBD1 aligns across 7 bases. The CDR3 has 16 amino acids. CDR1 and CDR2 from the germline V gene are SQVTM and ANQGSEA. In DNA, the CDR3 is TGCAACGTTGAACCCCTCGACAGGGAATGGGGTGATACGCAGTATTTT. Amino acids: CNVEPLDREWGDTQYF.

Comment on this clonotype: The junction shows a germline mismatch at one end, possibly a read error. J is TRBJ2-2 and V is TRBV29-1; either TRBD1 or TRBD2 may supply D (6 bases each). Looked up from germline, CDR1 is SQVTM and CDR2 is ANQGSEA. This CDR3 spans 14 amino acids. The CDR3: CSVLGQGRTGEVLF. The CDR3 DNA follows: TGCAGCGTCTTAGGCCAGGGGCGGACCGGGGAGGTGTTATTT.

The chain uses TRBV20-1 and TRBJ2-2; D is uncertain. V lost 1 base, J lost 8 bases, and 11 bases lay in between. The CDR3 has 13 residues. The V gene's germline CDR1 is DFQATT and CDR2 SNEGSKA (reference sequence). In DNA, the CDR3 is TGCAGTGCTAGAGTCCTCATTGAGGGGGAGCTGTTTTTT. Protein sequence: CSARVLIEGELFF.

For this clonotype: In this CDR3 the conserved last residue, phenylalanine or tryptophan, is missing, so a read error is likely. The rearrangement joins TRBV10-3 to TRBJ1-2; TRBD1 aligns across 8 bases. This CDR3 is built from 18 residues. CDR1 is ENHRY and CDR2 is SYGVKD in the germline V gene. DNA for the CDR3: TGTGCCATCAGTGAGTCGGTACAGTTCGGGACAGGTGAATATGACTACACCTTA. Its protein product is CAISESVQFGTGEYDYTL.

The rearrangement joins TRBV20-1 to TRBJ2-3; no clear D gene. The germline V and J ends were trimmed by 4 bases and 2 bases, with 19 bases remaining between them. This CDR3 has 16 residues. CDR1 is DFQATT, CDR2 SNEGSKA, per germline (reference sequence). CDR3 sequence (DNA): TGCAGTGCTAACCGACCCCTAGGACGAAACACAGATACGCAGTATTTT. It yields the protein CSANRPLGRNTDTQYF.

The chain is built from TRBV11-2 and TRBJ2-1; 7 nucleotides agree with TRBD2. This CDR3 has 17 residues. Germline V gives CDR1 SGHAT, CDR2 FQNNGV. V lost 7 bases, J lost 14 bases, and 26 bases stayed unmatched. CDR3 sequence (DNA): TGTGCCAGCACCCCTGAGGGCGGGGGAAGCTCCTACAATAAAAAGTTCTTC. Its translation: CASTPEGGGSSYNKKFF.

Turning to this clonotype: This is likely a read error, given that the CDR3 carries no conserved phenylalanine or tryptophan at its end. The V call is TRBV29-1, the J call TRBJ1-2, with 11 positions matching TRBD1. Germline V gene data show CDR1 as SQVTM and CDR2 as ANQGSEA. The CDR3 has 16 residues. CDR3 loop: CSVEGWDRGDLYGYTS. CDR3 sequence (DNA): TGCAGCGTTGAAGGTTGGGACAGGGGGGACCTCTATGGTTACACCTCC.

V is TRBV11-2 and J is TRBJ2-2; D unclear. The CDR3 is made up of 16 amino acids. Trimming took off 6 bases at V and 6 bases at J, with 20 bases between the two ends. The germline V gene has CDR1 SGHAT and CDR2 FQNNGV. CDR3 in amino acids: CASRLFLRPIAGELFF. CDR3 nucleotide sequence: TGTGCCAGCAGACTCTTTCTCCGACCGATCGCCGGGGAGCTGTTTTTT.

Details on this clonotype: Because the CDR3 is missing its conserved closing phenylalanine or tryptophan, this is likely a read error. This CDR3 reads CTASGGTGFHDQYL. As DNA, the CDR3 is TGCACTGCGTCCGGGGGGACAGGGTTCCACGATCAGTACTTA. V is TRBV20-1 and J is TRBJ2-7, with 9 bases matching TRBD1. The CDR3 extends over 14 amino acids. CDR1 and CDR2 (germline): DFQATT, SNEGSKA (reference sequence).

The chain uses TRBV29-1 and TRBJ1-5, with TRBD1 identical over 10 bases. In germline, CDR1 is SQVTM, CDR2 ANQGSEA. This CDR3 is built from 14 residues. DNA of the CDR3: TGCAGTGTAGCGGACAGGGGGGGATTTATTGCCCAGCATTTT. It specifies CSVADRGGFIAQHF.

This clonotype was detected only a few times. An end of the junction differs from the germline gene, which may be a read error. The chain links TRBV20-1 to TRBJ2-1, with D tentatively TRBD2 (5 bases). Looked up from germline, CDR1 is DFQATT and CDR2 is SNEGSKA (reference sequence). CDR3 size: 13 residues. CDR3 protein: CSTSADPTTEQFF. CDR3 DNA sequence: TGCAGTACTAGTGCCGACCCGACAACAGAGCAATTCTTC.

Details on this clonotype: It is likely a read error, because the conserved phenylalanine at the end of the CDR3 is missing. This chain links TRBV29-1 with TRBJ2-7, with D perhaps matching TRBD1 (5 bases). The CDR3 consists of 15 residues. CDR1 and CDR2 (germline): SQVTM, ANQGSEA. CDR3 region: CSVALGWGDSYDQYL. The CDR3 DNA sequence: TGCAGCGTTGCTTTAGGTTGGGGCGACAGCTACGACCAGTACTTG.

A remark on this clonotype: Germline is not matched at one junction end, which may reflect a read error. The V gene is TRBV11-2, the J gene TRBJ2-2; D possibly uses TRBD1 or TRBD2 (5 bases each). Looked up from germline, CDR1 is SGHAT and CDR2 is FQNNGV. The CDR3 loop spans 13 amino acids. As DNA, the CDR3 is TGTGCCAACAACTTAAGGCAGGCCAGGGAGCTGTTCTTT. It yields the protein CANNLRQARELFF.

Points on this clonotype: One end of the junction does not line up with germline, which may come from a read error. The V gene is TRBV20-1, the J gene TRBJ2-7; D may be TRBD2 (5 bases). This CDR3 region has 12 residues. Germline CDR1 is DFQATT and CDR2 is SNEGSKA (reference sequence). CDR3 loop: CSTSWQRYEQYF. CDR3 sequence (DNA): TGCAGTACTAGTTGGCAGCGATACGAGCAGTACTTC.

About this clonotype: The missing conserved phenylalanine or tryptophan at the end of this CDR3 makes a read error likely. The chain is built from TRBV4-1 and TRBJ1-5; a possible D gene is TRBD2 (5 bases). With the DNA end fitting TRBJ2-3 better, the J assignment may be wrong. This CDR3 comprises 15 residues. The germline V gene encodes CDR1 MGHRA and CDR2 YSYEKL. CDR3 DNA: TGCGCCAGCAGCCAAGATCAGGCTAGCAATCAGCCCCAGTATCTT. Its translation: CASSQDQASNQPQYL.

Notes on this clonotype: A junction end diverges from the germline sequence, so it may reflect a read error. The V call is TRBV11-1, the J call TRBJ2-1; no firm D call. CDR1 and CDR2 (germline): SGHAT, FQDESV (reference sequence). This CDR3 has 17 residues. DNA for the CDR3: TGTACCAGCAGCAAACACTTTTCGGTACAAAACTACAATGAGCTGTTCTTC. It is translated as CTSSKHFSVQNYNELFF.

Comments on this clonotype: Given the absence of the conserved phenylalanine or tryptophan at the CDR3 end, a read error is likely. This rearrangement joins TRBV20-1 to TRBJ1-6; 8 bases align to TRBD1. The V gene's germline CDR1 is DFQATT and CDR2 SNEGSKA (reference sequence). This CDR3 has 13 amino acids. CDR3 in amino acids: CSAQGAGNSPLHY. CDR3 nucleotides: TGCAGTGCTCAGGGGGCGGGTAATTCGCCCCTCCACTAT.

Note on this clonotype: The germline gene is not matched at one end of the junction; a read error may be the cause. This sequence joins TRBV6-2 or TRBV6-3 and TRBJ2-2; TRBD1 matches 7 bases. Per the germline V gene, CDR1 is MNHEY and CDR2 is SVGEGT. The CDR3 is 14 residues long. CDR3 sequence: CASSLDRYTRELFF. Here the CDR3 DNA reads TGTGCCAGCAGTCTGGACAGGTACACCAGGGAGCTTTTTTTT.

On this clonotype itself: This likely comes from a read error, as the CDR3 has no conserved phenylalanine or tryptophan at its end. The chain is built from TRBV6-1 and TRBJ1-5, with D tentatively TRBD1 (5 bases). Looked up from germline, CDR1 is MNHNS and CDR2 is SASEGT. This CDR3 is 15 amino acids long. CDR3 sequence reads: CAGRTEGGASQPQHY. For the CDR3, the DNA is TGTGCCGGCAGAACAGAAGGAGGGGCTTCTCAGCCCCAGCATTAT.

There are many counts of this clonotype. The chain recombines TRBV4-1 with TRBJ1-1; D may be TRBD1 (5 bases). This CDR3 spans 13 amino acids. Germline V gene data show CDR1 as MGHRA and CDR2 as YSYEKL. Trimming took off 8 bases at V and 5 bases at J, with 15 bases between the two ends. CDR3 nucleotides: TGCGCCAGCCGCCGGCAGGGCCGGACTGAAGCTTTCTTT. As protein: CASRRQGRTEAFF.

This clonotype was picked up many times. CDR3 nucleotide sequence: TGCGCCAGCAGCCAAGAAGTGATTGGAAAGGGCGAGCAGTACTTC. Translating gives CASSQEVIGKGEQYF. The chain carries TRBV4-1 and TRBJ2-7; the D is unclear. The CDR3 runs 15 residues. The germline V and J ends were trimmed by 0 bases and 6 bases, with 15 bases remaining between them. Per germline, CDR1 MGHRA and CDR2 YSYEKL.